This T cell receptor beta chain was captured by sequencing in a study of regulatory T cells in long-lasting Graves disease. Study details: For under 3 months, newly diagnosed Graves' patients had been taking antithyroid drugs. Findings and limits, study-wide: Segments TRBV28, TRBJ1-2 and TRBJ2-5 showed preferential usage in persistent disease.

Time point meaning: newly diagnosed GD, antithyroid drugs for less than 3 months. PBMC RNA served as the TCR library source. The junction had 11 bases not matched to a gene; V was cut back by 5 bases and J by 6 bases. The germline V gene has CDR1 SGHAT and CDR2 FQNNGV. The CDR3 consists of 16 residues. This clonotype was seen repeatedly, ten times or more. The target antigen is unknown. Construction of the TCR beta libraries employed iRepertoire HTBI primers in conjunction with Arm-PCR of CDR3 regions. In the original workflow: In the combined samples, 55 to 75 TRBV and more than 11 TRBJ segments were identified. TCRdb analysed the multiplex PCR reads with MiXCR anew, one entry per CDR3 protein. The V and J calls, along with clone size, are taken from TCRdb and not from the paper's own processing. The sample has 350,000 to 450,000 distinct CDR3 sequences, about 15% seen once. The data also belong to a second study, concerning T cells in Graves' hyperthyroidism and ophthalmopathy. This second report adds: Most thyroid clonotypes with frequency above 0.001 were detected in blood.

The chain combines TRBV11-2 with TRBJ2-1; 9 bases map to TRBD2. The TCR sequence derives from a woman aged 25 to 39 with Graves disease. This material consisted of peripheral blood mononuclear cells (PBMCs), taken at new diagnosis, from a patient treated with antithyroid drugs. CDR3 in amino acids: CASSPIAGALFNEQFF. The CDR3, as DNA: TGTGCCAGCAGCCCTATAGCGGGAGCGCTGTTCAATGAGCAGTTCTTC.